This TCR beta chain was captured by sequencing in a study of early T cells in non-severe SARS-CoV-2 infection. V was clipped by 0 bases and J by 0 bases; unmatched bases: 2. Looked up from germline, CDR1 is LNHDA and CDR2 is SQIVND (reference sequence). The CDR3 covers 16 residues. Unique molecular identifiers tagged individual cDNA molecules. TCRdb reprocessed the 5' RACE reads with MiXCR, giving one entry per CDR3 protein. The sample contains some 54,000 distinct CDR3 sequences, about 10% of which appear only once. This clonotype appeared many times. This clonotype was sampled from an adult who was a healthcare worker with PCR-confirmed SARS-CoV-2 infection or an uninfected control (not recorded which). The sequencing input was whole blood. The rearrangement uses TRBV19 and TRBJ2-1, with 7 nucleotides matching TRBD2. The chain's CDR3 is CASSIERDYSYNEQFF. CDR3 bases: TGTGCCAGTAGTATAGAGAGGGACTACTCCTACAATGAGCAGTTCTTC.